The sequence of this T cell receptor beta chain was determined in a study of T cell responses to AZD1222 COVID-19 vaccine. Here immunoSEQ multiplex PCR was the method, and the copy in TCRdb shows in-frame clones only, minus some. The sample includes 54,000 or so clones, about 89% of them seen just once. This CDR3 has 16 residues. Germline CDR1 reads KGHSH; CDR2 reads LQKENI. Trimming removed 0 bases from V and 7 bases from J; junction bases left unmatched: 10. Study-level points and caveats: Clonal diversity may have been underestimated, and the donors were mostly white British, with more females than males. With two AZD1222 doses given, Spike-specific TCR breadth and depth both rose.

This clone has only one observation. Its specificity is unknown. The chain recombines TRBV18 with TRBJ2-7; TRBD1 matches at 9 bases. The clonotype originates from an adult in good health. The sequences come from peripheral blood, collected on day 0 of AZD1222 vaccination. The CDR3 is CASSPPNLGTGREQYF. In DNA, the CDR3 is TGTGCCAGCTCACCACCCAACCTCGGGACAGGGAGAGAGCAGTACTTC.